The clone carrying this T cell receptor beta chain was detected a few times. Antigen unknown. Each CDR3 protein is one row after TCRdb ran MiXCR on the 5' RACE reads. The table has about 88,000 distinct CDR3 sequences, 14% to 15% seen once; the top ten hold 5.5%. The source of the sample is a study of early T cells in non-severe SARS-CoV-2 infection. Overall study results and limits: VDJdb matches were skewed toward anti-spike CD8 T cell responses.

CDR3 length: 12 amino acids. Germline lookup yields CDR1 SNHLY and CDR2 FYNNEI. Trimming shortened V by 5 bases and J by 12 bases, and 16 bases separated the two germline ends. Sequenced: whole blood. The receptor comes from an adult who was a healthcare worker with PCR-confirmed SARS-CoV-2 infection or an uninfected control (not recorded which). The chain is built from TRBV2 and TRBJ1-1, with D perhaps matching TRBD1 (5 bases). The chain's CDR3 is CASSTERGLPFF. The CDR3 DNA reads TGTGCCAGCAGTACGGAGAGGGGATTGCCTTTCTTT.